Below, one TCR beta chain is given with its context. Thawed, overnight-rested PBMC were stained with GMM-loaded CD1B tetramer, viability dye and anti-CD3, then sorted. CD1B tetramers were loaded with Rhodococcus equi-derived C32 glucose monomycolate. Per germline, CDR1 SQVTM and CDR2 ANQGSEA. The CDR3 spans 14 residues. Between the trimmed V and J ends, which lost 7 bases and 7 bases, there was a span of 19 bases. The data were taken from a study of T cells in tuberculosis. Findings of the study overall: The stringent gate may have excluded weak CD1B-GMM tetramer binders.

The protocol was immunoSEQ multiplex PCR, while the TCRdb copy is restricted to in-frame clones and leaves out a portion. The sample lists about 59,000 clones; 81% were seen once. This receptor was identified in an adult woman with latent tuberculosis. Sequenced input: CD1b-GMM tetramer-negative cells sorted from PBMCs. The V and J genes are TRBV29-1 and TRBJ1-4; weak D call: TRBD1 (6 bases). The CDR3 is CSAVSQGMGEKLFF. As DNA, the CDR3 is TGCAGCGCTGTATCCCAGGGGATGGGTGAAAAACTGTTTTTT.